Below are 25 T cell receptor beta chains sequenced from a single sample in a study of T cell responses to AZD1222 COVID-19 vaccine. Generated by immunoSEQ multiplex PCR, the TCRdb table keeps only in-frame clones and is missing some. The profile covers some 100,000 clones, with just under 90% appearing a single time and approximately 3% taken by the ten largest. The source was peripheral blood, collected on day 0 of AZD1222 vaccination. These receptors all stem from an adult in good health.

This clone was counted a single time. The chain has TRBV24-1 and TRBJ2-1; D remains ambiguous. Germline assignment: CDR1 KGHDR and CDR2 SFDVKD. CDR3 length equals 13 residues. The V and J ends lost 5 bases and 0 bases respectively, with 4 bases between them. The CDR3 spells CATSVSSYNEQFF. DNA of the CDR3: TGTGCCACCAGTGTTAGCTCCTACAATGAGCAGTTCTTC.

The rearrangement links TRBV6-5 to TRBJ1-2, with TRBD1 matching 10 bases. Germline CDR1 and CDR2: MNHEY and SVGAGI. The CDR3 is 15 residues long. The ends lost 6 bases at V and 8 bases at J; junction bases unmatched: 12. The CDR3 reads CASSPRDRGNQGYTF. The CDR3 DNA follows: TGTGCCAGCAGCCCCCGGGACAGGGGAAATCAAGGCTACACCTTC.

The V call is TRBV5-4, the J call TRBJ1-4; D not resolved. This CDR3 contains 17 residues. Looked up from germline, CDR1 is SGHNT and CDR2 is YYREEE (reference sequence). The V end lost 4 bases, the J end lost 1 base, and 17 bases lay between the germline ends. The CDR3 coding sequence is TGTGCCAGCAGCCGAAGAACTGGGCCAGGAACTAATGAAAAACTGTTTTTT. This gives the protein CASSRRTGPGTNEKLFF. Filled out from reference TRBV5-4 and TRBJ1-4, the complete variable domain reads ETGVTQSPTHLIKTRGQQVTLRCSSQSGHNTVSWYQQALGQGPQFIFQYYREEENGRGNFPPRFSGLQFPNYSSELNVNALELDDSALYLCASSRRTGPGTNEKLFFGSGTQLSVL.

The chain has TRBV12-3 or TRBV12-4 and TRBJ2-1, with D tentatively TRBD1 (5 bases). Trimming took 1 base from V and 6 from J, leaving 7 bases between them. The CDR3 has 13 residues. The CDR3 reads CASSLGQGNEQFF. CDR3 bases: TGTGCCAGCAGTTTAGGCCAGGGCAATGAGCAGTTCTTC.

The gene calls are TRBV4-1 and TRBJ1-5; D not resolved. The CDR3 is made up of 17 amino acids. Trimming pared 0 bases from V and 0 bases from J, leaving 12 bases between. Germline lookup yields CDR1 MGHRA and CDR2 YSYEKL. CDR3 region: CASSQDLSGRSNQPQHF. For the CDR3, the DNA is TGCGCCAGCAGCCAAGATTTAAGTGGCCGTAGCAATCAGCCCCAGCATTTT.

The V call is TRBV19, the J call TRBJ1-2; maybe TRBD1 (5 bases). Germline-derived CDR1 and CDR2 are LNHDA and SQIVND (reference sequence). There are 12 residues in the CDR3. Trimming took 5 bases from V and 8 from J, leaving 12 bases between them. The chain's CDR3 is CASSFQGRGYTF. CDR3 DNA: TGTGCCAGTAGTTTCCAGGGAAGGGGCTACACCTTC.

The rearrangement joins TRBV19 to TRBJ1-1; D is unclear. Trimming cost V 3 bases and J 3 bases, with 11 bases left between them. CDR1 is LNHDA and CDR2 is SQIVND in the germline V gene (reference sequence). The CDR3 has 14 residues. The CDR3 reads CASSIRGSYTEAFF. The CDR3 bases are TGTGCCAGTAGTATTCGTGGCTCCTACACTGAAGCTTTCTTT.

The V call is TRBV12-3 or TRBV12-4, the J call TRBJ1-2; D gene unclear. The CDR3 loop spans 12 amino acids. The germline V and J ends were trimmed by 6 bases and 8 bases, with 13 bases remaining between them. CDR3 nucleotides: TGTGCCAGCAGAGGACCTCTAGAGGGCTACACCTTC. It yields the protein CASRGPLEGYTF.

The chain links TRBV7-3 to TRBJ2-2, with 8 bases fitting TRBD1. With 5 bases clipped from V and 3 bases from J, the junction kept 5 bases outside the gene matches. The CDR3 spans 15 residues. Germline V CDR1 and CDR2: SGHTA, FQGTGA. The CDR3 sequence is CASSPRTGYTGELFF. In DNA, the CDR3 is TGTGCCAGCAGCCCCAGGACAGGGTACACCGGGGAGCTGTTTTTT.

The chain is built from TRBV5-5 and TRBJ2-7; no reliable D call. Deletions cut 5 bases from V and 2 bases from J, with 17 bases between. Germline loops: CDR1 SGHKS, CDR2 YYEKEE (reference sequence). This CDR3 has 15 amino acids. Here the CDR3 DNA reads TGTGCCAGCAGTTACGGGTACAGAGGAACCTACGAGCAGTACTTC. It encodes CASSYGYRGTYEQYF.

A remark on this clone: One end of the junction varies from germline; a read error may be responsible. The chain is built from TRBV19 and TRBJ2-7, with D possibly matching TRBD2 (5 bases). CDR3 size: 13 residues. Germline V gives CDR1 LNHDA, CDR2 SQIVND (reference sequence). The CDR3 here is CASSTGVTYAQYF. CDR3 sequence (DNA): TGTGCCAGTAGTACCGGGGTCACCTACGCGCAGTACTTC. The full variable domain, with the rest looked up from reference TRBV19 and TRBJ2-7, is DGGITQSPKYLFRKEGQNVTLSCEQNLNHDAMYWYRQDPGQGLRLIYYSQIVNDFQKGDIAEGYSVSREKKESFPLTVTSAQKNPTAFYLCASSTGVTYAQYFGPGTRLTVT.

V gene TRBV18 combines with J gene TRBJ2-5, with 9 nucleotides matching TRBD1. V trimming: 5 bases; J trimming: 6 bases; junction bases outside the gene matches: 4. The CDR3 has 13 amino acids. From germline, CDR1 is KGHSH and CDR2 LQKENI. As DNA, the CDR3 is TGTGCCAGCTCAAGGGACAGGGAAAAGACCCAGTACTTC. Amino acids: CASSRDREKTQYF.

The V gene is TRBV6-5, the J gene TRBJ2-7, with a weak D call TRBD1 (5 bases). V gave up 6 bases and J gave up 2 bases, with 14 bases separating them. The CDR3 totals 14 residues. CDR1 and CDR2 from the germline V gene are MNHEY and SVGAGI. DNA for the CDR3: TGTGCCAGCAGGGATGGGGCGCACACCTACGAGCAGTACTTC. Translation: CASRDGAHTYEQYF.

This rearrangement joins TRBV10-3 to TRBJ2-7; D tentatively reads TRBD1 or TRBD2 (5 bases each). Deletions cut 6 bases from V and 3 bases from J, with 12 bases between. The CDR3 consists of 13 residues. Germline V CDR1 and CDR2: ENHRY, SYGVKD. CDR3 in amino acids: CAISRGVGYEQYF. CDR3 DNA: TGTGCCATCAGCCGGGGCGTAGGCTACGAGCAGTACTTC.

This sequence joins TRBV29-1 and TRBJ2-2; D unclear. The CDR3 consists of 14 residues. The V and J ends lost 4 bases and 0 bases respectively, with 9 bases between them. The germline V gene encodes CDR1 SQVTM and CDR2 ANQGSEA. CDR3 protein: CSVVNAANTGELFF. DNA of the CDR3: TGCAGCGTTGTAAACGCAGCGAACACCGGGGAGCTGTTTTTT.

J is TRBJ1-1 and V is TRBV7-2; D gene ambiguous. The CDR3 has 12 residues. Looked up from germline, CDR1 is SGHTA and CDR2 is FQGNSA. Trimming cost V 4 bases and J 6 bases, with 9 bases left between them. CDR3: CASSWNGAEAFF. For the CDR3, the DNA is TGTGCCAGCAGCTGGAACGGGGCTGAAGCTTTCTTT.

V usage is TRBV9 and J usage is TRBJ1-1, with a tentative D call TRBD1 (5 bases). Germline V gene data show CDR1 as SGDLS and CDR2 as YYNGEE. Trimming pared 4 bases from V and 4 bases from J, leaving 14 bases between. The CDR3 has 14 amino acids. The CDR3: CASSPRGEGTEAFF. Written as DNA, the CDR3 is TGTGCCAGCAGCCCCCGGGGGGAGGGCACTGAAGCTTTCTTT. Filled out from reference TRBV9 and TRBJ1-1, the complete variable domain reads DSGVTQTPKHLITATGQRVTLRCSPRSGDLSVYWYQQSLDQGLQFLIQYYNGEERAKGNILERFSAQQFPDLHSELNLSSLELGDSALYFCASSPRGEGTEAFFGQGTRLTVV.

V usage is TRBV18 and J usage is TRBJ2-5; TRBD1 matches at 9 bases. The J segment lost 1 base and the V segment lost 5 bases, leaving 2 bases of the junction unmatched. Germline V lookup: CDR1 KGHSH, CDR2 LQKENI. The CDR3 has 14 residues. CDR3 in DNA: TGTGCCAGCTCAAAGACAGGGGGCCAAGAGACCCAGTACTTC. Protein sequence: CASSKTGGQETQYF.

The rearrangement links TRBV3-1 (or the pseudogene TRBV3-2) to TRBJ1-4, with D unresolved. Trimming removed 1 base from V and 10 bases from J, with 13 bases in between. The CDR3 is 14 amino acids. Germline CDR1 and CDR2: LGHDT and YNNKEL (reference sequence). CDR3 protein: CASSQGQQLVKLFF. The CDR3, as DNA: TGTGCCAGCAGCCAAGGCCAACAGTTAGTAAAACTGTTTTTT.

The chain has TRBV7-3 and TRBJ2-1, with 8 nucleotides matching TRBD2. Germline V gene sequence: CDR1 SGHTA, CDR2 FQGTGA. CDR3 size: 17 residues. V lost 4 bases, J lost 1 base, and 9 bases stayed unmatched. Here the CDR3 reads CASSSTGGAASYNEQFF. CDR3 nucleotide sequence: TGTGCCAGCAGCTCAACCGGGGGGGCCGCATCCTACAATGAGCAGTTCTTC.

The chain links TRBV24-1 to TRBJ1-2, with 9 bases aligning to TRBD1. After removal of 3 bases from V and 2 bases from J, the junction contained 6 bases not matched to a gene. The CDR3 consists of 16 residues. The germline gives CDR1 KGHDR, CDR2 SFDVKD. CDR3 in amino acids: CATSDPRDRENYGYTF. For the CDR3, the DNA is TGTGCCACCAGTGATCCCCGGGACAGGGAGAACTATGGCTACACCTTC.

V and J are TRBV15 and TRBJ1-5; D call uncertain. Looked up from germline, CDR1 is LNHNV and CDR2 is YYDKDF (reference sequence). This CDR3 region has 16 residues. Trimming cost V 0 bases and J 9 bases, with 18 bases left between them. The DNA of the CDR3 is TGTGCCACCAGCAGAGATAAGTCCGGCGGTTGGAGGCCCCAGCATTTT. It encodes CATSRDKSGGWRPQHF.

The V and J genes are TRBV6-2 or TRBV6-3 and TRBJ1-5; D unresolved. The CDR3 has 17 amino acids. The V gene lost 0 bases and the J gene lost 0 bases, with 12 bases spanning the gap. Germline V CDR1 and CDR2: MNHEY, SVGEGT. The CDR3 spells CASSYSSLGISNQPQHF. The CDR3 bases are TGTGCCAGCAGTTACTCGTCTTTGGGAATTAGCAATCAGCCCCAGCATTTT.

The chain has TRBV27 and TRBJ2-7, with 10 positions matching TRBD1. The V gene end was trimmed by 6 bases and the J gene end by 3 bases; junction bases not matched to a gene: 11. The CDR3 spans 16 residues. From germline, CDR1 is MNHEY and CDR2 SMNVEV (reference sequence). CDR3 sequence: CASRAPGQGLRYEQYF. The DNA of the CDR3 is TGTGCCAGCAGAGCCCCGGGACAGGGGCTCCGCTACGAGCAGTACTTC.

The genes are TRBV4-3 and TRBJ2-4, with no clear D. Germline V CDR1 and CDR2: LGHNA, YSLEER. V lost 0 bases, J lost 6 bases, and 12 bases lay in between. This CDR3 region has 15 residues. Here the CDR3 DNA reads TGCGCCAGCAGCCAAGACCAAACACGGAGAAACATTCAGTACTTC. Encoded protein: CASSQDQTRRNIQYF.